This is a list of T cell receptor beta chains from one sample in a study of beta chain features in type 1 diabetes. TCRdb's table, derived via immunoSEQ multiplex PCR, lists solely in-frame clones and lacks some. The sample contains around 690,000 clones, around 12% of which appear only once. The sample was naive CD4+ T cells from blood. These receptors all stem from a man aged 30-40 years with type 1 diabetes. The CDR3 runs from the conserved cysteine through the conserved F or W. Fields, in order: clone size, J gene, D gene, V gene, CDR3 DNA, CDR3 protein. The D gene is left open where the match is weak. Clone size appears in some rows only: once, few, many, or a class for an expanded clone.

-	TRBJ2-7	-	TRBV11-2	TGTGCCAGCAGCTTAGAGCGGGGATCGGAGCAGTACTTC	CASSLERGSEQYF
-	TRBJ1-6	-	TRBV2	TGTGCCAGCACATCAGGGGCCCTACCCCTCCACTTT	CASTSGALPLHF
-	TRBJ2-6	-	TRBV2	TGTGCCAGCAGTGAGGGTGGGACGAGGTACTCTGGGGCCAACGTCCTGACTTTC	CASSEGGTRYSGANVLTF
few	TRBJ1-2	TRBD1	TRBV30	TGTGCCTGGAGTAGAAGGACAGGGTCCTATGGCTACACCTTC	CAWSRRTGSYGYTF
-	TRBJ2-1	TRBD2	TRBV7-6	TGTGCCAGCAGCTTAGCGGTTGCTAGCGGGGGGGCAGGGTCCTACAATGAGCAGTTCTTC	CASSLAVASGGAGSYNEQFF
few	TRBJ2-7	-	TRBV7-9	TGTGCCAGCAGCTTAGACAACTACGAGCAGTACTTC	CASSLDNYEQYF
few	TRBJ2-3	TRBD2	TRBV25-1	TGTGCCAGCAGTCGAGCTGGGGGGGAGGCAGATACGCAGTATTTT	CASSRAGGEADTQYF
-	TRBJ2-2	-	TRBV9	TGTGCCAGCAGCTCTCGACTAGACCAAGGCACCGGGGAGCTGTTTTTT	CASSSRLDQGTGELFF
-	TRBJ1-1	TRBD1	TRBV4-2	TGTGCCAGCAGCGACTCGGACAGGGGGAACACTGAAGCTTTCTTT	CASSDSDRGNTEAFF
few	TRBJ2-7	TRBD2	TRBV11-1	TGTGCCAGCAGCATTAGCGGGGGGAACGAGCAGTACTTC	CASSISGGNEQYF
few	TRBJ2-7	TRBD1	TRBV12-5	TGTGCTAGTGGTTTGGATCCGGGGACAGGGACTCCCGAGCAGTACTTC	CASGLDPGTGTPEQYF
few	TRBJ1-3	TRBD1	TRBV29-1	TGCAGCGCCCGACAGGGGTCCAACACCATATATTTT	CSARQGSNTIYF
-	TRBJ1-1	-	TRBV29-1	TGCAGCTTCCAACTTCCGAAAGCAAACACTGAAGCTTTCTTT	CSFQLPKANTEAFF
few	TRBJ2-7	-	TRBV10-3	TGTGCCATCAGTGAGTCGACAGGAGCCTACGAGCAGTACTTC	CAISESTGAYEQYF
few	TRBJ1-2	TRBD1	TRBV7-8	TGTGCCAGCAGGGTAGATGGGGGACAGGGCCCCTATGGCTACACCTTC	CASRVDGGQGPYGYTF
few	TRBJ2-4	TRBD2	TRBV27	TGTGCCAGCAGGCTAGCGGGGGGGCCGGCGGACATTCAGTACTTC	CASRLAGGPADIQYF
few	TRBJ1-6	-	TRBV7-9	TGTGCCAGCAGCCTAAGGGAGGATTCACCCCTCCACTTT	CASSLREDSPLHF
-	TRBJ2-1	-	TRBV5-1	TGCGCCAGCAGCTTGGTGGGGGATACCTACAATGAGCAGTTCTTC	CASSLVGDTYNEQFF
few	TRBJ2-5	-	TRBV18	TGTGCCAGCTCACCACGGGCAGGTTCACAAGAGACCCAGTACTTC	CASSPRAGSQETQYF
-	TRBJ2-7	-	TRBV9	TGTGCCAGCAGCGTTTCTAGCGCGGCCTACGAGCAGTACTTC	CASSVSSAAYEQYF
few	TRBJ2-5	TRBD2	TRBV4-3	TGCGCCAGCAGCCAATCAGCGGGGGGCCAAGGGACCCAGTACTTC	CASSQSAGGQGTQYF
few	TRBJ2-2	-	TRBV9	TGTGCCAGCAGCCCCGGATGGGGGGACACCGGGGAGCTGTTTTTT	CASSPGWGDTGELFF
few	TRBJ2-2	TRBD2	TRBV19	TGTGCCAGTAGTCCCCGGGGGCGGGGGGGCGGCACCGGGGAGCTGTTTTTT	CASSPRGRGGGTGELFF
-	TRBJ2-5	-	TRBV7-2	TGTGCCAGCAGCTTAGCTAGCTGGAAAGAGACCCAGTACTTC	CASSLASWKETQYF
-	TRBJ1-6	TRBD1	TRBV11-2	TGTGCCAGCAGCTTAGGCCCGGGACAGGGCAATTCACCCCTCCACTTT	CASSLGPGQGNSPLHF
few	TRBJ1-1	-	TRBV2	TGTGCCAGCACCGAATTGTCGGGTTACACTGAAGCTTTCTTT	CASTELSGYTEAFF
few	TRBJ1-4	TRBD1	TRBV4-2	TGTGCCAGCAGCCAAGATGCGGGACAGGGCTCTGAAAAACTGTTTTTT	CASSQDAGQGSEKLFF
few	TRBJ2-7	TRBD1	TRBV7-3	TGTGCCAGCAGCTCCGGGACAGGGAAAACCTACGAGCAGTACTTC	CASSSGTGKTYEQYF
few	TRBJ1-2	-	TRBV29-1	TGCAGCGTTGAAGGCGAAGAGAAGACTAACTATGGCTACACCTTC	CSVEGEEKTNYGYTF
-	TRBJ2-5	-	TRBV6-5	TGTGCCAGCAGTTACTCCCAGACCCAGGGACAAGAGACCCAGTACTTC	CASSYSQTQGQETQYF
few	TRBJ2-1	TRBD2	TRBV7-2	TGTGCCAGCAGCGGCCCGGGACTAGCGGGGGCTTTCTCCTACAATGAGCAGTTCTTC	CASSGPGLAGAFSYNEQFF